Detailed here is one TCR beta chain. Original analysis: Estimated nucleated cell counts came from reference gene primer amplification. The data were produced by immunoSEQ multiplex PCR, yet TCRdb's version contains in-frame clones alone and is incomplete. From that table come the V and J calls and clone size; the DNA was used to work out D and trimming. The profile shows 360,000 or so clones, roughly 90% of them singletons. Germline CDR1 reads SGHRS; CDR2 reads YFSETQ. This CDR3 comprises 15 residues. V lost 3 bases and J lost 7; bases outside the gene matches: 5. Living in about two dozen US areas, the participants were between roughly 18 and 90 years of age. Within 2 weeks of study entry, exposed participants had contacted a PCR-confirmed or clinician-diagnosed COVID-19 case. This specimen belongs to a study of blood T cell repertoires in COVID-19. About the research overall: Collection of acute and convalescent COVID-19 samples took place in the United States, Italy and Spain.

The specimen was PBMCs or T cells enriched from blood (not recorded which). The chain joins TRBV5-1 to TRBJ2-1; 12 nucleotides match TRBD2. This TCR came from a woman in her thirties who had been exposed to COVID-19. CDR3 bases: TGCGCCAGCAGCTCTAGCGGGAGGGCCTTGAATGAGCAGTTCTTC. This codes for CASSSSGRALNEQFF.